Presented here are 2 T cell receptor beta chains from one specimen sequenced in a study of a mutant IDH1 vaccine in newly diagnosed glioma. For these receptors, no antigen is known. This sample's time point: week 35, safety follow-up. Vaccination used 300 ug of mutant IDH1 20-mer peptide per dose, with topical imiquimod. The repertoire was sequenced with immunoSEQ multiplex PCR; TCRdb's copy has only in-frame clones and lacks some. The sample holds under 40,000 clones; roughly 86% are singletons and the top ten take 15%. The source material was PBMCs, sampled from a glioma patient whose treatment included an IDH1 peptide vaccine. These receptors all stem from a man aged 25 to 45 with glioma.

This chain uses TRBV4-2 with TRBJ2-7; D not resolved. The CDR3 contains 14 residues. The V and J ends lost 0 bases and 7 bases respectively, with 13 bases between them. CDR1 and CDR2 (germline): LGHNA, YNFKEQ. This CDR3 reads CASSQDTVAREQYF. The DNA for the CDR3 is TGTGCCAGCAGCCAAGATACGGTAGCCCGGGAGCAGTACTTC.

The chain carries TRBV6-5 and TRBJ1-1, with D maybe TRBD1 (5 bases). There are 15 residues in the CDR3. Germline values: CDR1 MNHEY, CDR2 SVGAGI. V gave up 1 base and J gave up 0 bases, with 9 bases separating them. CDR3 bases: TGTGCCAGCAGTTACTGGACGGACATGAACACTGAAGCTTTCTTT. Encoded protein: CASSYWTDMNTEAFF.